This T cell receptor beta chain was observed in a study of T cell repertoires in cytomegalovirus infection. Study details: CMV epitopes, recently identified HLA-C-restricted and well-studied HLA-B-restricted, were used. In public TCR beta signatures, there were indications of both CMV infection and matching HLA type. Findings and caveats of the study: Cumulative frequency of public TCR beta families picked out carriers of CMV plus the relevant HLA. Ex vivo responses were dominated by HLA-C-restricted CMV-specific TCR beta clonotypes.

V shed 1 base, J shed 7 bases, and the junction held 3 bases outside the gene matches. The CDR3 is 15 residues long. The germline V gene encodes CDR1 MNHNS and CDR2 SASEGT. TCRdb re-analysed the reads in MiXCR, keeping a single row per CDR3 protein. Counted here are 230,000 or so distinct CDR3 sequences, around two fifths occurring once; the ten biggest clones make up approximately 60%. This clonotype was seen at least ten times. Its target is not known. The material sequenced was CD8+ T cells from cultured PBMCs, taken from culture after CMV antigen stimulation. The sequence was obtained from a human donor in good health (CMV status not recorded). Some clones in this sample may be carry-over from other donors' samples. The V call is TRBV6-1, the J call TRBJ2-1, with 11 bases fitting TRBD2. Written as DNA, the CDR3 is TGTGCCAGCAGTGAAGGGGCTAGCGGGGGGAATGAGCAGTTCTTC. Its protein is CASSEGASGGNEQFF.